This T cell receptor beta chain was identified during a study of metastatic and nonmetastatic thyroid tumors. At the level of the study: Across peripheral blood and tumor or nodule tissue samples taken from malignant and benign thyroid patients, the repertoires were compared with one another.

The length of the CDR3 is 11 residues. Germline V CDR1 and CDR2: MDHEN, SYDVKM. Trimming took 3 bases from V and 10 from J, leaving 7 bases between them. Study results and limitations: As reported, TCR beta diversity in blood and tumor was significantly higher in malignant thyroid tumors than in benign nodules.

TCRdb reassembled clones from the PCR reads with MiXCR. Of some 22,000 clones detected, 21% appear once; the ten largest clones hold over 10%. The table lists this clone with many counts. Its antigen remains unidentified. All patients reached thyroid surgery having received no treatment beforehand. The clonotype was recovered from a male donor with papillary thyroid cancer or a benign thyroid nodule (not recorded which). Some clones in this sample may be carry-over from other donors' samples. Sequences were obtained from blood. The chain employs TRBV28 and TRBJ2-1; TRBD2 might be the D (6 bases). The CDR3 DNA follows: TGTGCCAGCAGTTTTGGGGGGGAGCAGTTCTTC. This encodes CASSFGGEQFF.